This T cell receptor (beta chain) was captured by sequencing in a study of human T cells and chemical hapten exposure. The study, taken as a whole, reports: TCRs exceeding 1 in 1000 frequency stayed unchanged with DPC sensitization.

In its sample, this clonotype was seen many times. Antigen: not known. Germline trimming cut 1 base from V and 6 bases from J; bases unmatched to any gene: 3. Germline V gene lookup returns CDR1 SQVTM and CDR2 ANQGSEA. The length of the CDR3 is 14 residues. Individual cDNA molecules (in the library) carried attached unique molecular identifiers. Under the authors' procedure: Sampled TCR counts reached a median of approximately 94,000 per sample, with values ranging from roughly 20,000 to 700,000. TCRdb re-derived calls from the RACE reads in MiXCR, one entry per CDR3 protein. TCRdb, not the authors, supplied the V and J calls. The sample has over 100,000 distinct CDR3 sequences; around 8.2% are singletons. Time point specified: healthy volunteer bleed at 2 weeks. From whole blood left unfractionated, total RNA was extracted.

The receptor comes from a male donor in good health. Some clones in this sample may be carry-over from other donors' samples. The rearrangement joins TRBV29-1 to TRBJ1-3; the match to TRBD1 covers 10 bases. The sample consisted of whole blood. The CDR3 protein is CSVEGGTGVNTIYF. The CDR3 DNA reads as TGCAGCGTTGAAGGGGGGACAGGGGTAAACACCATATATTTT. The entire variable domain, with the rest obtained from reference TRBV29-1 and TRBJ1-3, is as follows: SAVISQKPSRDICQRGTSLTIQCQVDSQVTMMFWYRQQPGQSLTLIATANQGSEATYESGFVIDKFPISRPNLTFSTLTVSNMSPEDSSIYLCSVEGGTGVNTIYFGEGSWLTVV.